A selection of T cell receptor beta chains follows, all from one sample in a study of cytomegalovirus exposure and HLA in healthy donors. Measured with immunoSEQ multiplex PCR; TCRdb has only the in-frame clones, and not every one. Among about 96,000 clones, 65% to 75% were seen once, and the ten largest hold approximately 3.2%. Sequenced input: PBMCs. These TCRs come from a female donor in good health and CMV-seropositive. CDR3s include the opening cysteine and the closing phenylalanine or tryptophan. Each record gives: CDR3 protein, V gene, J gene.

CASSPRGSTDTQYF,TRBV7-2,TRBJ2-3
CASSVAGLAGGADTQYF,TRBV9,TRBJ2-3
CASSFSGAGVADTQYF,TRBV11-2,TRBJ2-3
CASSRTGLERYEQYF,TRBV4-2,TRBJ2-7
CASSQVPSGRAGKYEQYF,TRBV4-2,TRBJ2-7
CASTQGGETLGYTF,TRBV6-6,TRBJ1-2
CASTLGAQETQYF,TRBV7-2,TRBJ2-5
CGSGLGIYNEQFF,TRBV30,TRBJ2-1
CSVEDYSLNTEAFF,TRBV29-1,TRBJ1-1
CASSGGPDTQYF,TRBV19,TRBJ2-3
CSVAEKKMGFF,TRBV29-1,TRBJ2-1
CASSQGTVQETQYF,TRBV4-3,TRBJ2-5
CASSRNRDSPYEQYF,TRBV11-2,TRBJ2-7
CASSQGTSGREAQETQYF,TRBV4-3,TRBJ2-5
CASSRTGLEQFF,TRBV14,TRBJ2-1
CASSPGGAGENIQYF,TRBV7-2,TRBJ2-4
CASSRDRGRETQYF,TRBV6-6,TRBJ2-5
CASSLSGGDTQYF,TRBV6-5,TRBJ2-3
CASSPRQFPSGNTIYF,TRBV9,TRBJ1-3
CASSDPPAGGEKLFF,TRBV2,TRBJ1-4
CASSPSGDRAYGYTF,TRBV7-8,TRBJ1-2
CASSQVFIMAGWDEAFF,TRBV4-1,TRBJ1-1
CASSSFPRGGFQQFF,TRBV7-2,TRBJ2-1
CASSLWGQTYEQYF,TRBV7-2,TRBJ2-7
CASSLRGGGSNEKLFF,TRBV11-2,TRBJ1-4
CATSRDLGVREGIQYF,TRBV15,TRBJ2-4
CSGIPGQGVDTQYF,TRBV29-1,TRBJ2-3
CAWRQGYGYTF,TRBV30,TRBJ1-2
CASSFGLAFNEQFF,TRBV7-2,TRBJ2-1
CASSSKTGANVLTF,TRBV5-6,TRBJ2-6
CAWSLSGQLRKEAFF,TRBV30,TRBJ1-1
CASSSSGRGAGELFF,TRBV6-6,TRBJ2-2
CAISEPGTAYEQYF,TRBV10-3,TRBJ2-7
CASTSPPDSRFYGYTF,TRBV28,TRBJ1-2
CATKAGIATDTQYF,TRBV6-5,TRBJ2-3
CASSFGEHRGGRWAEAFF,TRBV5-1,TRBJ1-1
CASSPRDRPTEAFF,TRBV7-8,TRBJ1-1
CASSFGGASYTF,TRBV28,TRBJ1-2
CASSQWASLAGGPSGANVLTF,TRBV4-3,TRBJ2-6
CASRPSGLNYGYTF,TRBV28,TRBJ1-2
CASTKPRGNSPLHF,TRBV7-2,TRBJ1-6
CASSYSQGITEAFF,TRBV6-5,TRBJ1-1
CASSLESYTEAFF,TRBV28,TRBJ1-1
CASSAVNSNQPQHF,TRBV2,TRBJ1-5
CASRIGSGPYNEQFF,TRBV2,TRBJ2-1
CASSSGSGANVLTF,TRBV6-4,TRBJ2-6
CASSLSTPSYEQYF,TRBV5-1,TRBJ2-7
CASSRDRFYEQYF,TRBV2,TRBJ2-7
CASSQQQGASNYGYTF,TRBV4-2,TRBJ1-2
CATSRDPSGPYEQYF,TRBV15,TRBJ2-7
CASSFSGSNEKLFF,TRBV7-9,TRBJ1-4
CASSRTGVTEAFF,TRBV14,TRBJ1-1
CASSQYRESNYGYTF,TRBV4-3,TRBJ1-2
CSVARDRVGEQYF,TRBV29-1,TRBJ2-7
CSVRGGPGNQPQHF,TRBV29-1,TRBJ1-5
CASSPQSRALSGYTF,TRBV7-2,TRBJ1-2
CASSITDRRNTEAFF,TRBV13,TRBJ1-1
CASSLGGGSPLHF,TRBV7-9,TRBJ1-6
CASSAQGGNTEAFF,TRBV7-3,TRBJ1-1
CSVQGTGQETQYF,TRBV29-1,TRBJ2-5